The present T cell receptor (beta chain) was sequenced within a study of chemoradiotherapy in HPV16-positive cancers. Study-level information: Candidate HPV-specific clones and shared TCR motifs came from a couple of HPV16-positive patients.

In regard to this clone: Its antigen is not known.

Study outcomes and limitations: Better recurrence-free survival went with HPV-responsive T-cell expansion in HPV16-positive patients.

Per germline, CDR1 SEHNR and CDR2 FQNEAQ (reference sequence). The CDR3 loop spans 16 amino acids. V lost 3 bases to trimming and J lost 3 bases, with 15 bases between them. Repertoires were generated with immunoSEQ multiplex PCR, while TCRdb's copy carries only in-frame clones and drops some. The sample has 17,000 or so clones, roughly nine tenths seen once; the top ten hold about 2.1%. The clonotype originates from a human donor with HPV-associated anogenital cancer. The chain joins TRBV7-9 to TRBJ1-5; no reliable D call. The input for sequencing was blood, taken from a patient who underwent chemoradiotherapy. The CDR3 DNA reads TGTGCCAGCAGCTTCGGCGATCCCACAATCAATCAGCCCCAGCATTTT. It is translated as CASSFGDPTINQPQHF.